This T cell receptor beta chain was sequenced for a study of neurological immune-mediated disorders. Study-level results: Healthy controls had more TCR clonal expansion than multiple sclerosis, which showed the least, whereas HTLV-1-associated myelopathy showed the most.

This clonotype has at least ten counts. The antigen is not known. This CDR3 has 16 amino acids. Trimming took off 0 bases at V and 0 bases at J, with 9 bases between the two ends. Germline V gene lookup returns CDR1 SGHNT and CDR2 YYREEE (reference sequence). Each TCR transcript was tagged with a 10-nucleotide random UMI during 5'RACE. Sequencing runs each yielded over 200 million TCR-beta sequences from 15-18 subjects. Via MiXCR, TCRdb re-called the 5' RACE reads, giving one row per CDR3 protein. In the table there are some 29,000 distinct CDR3 sequences, approximately 12% of which are singletons. The sequence was collected from a man between 60 and 70 years old in good health. Source material: PBMCs. The gene calls are TRBV5-4 and TRBJ2-2; perhaps TRBD1 as D (6 bases). The CDR3 sequence: CASSLGGQTNTGELFF. In nucleotides, the CDR3 is TGTGCCAGCAGCTTGGGCGGACAGACGAACACCGGGGAGCTGTTTTTT.